This T cell receptor (beta chain) was captured in a study of T cells in Graves' hyperthyroidism and ophthalmopathy. This clonotype came up many times. Amplification yielded TCR beta CDR3 regions, with RNA transcripts as the source. The HTBI primer set was used in a first-round RT-PCR of the TCR CDR3. TCRdb passed the multiplex PCR reads through MiXCR, listing each CDR3 protein once. Here the sample spans 500,000 to 650,000 distinct CDR3 sequences, 15% to 20% being singletons. Exclusion followed for patients with uncontrolled infection, other autoimmune disease, pregnancy or lactation. Based on clinical symptoms, serum thyroxine and TRAb, thyroid ultrasound and orbital computed tomography, diagnoses were reached. The TCR was taken from a woman aged 18-29 years with Graves' ophthalmopathy. Sequenced sample: blood.

CDR3 nucleotides: TGCAGTGCTGACGAGGGCAATGAAAAACTGTTTTTT. The encoded protein is CSADEGNEKLFF. The V gene is TRBV20-1, the J gene TRBJ1-4; D uncertain. Germline assignment: CDR1 DFQATT and CDR2 SNEGSKA (reference sequence). The CDR3 is made up of 12 amino acids. With 5 bases removed from V and 5 bases from J, the gap between germline ends came to 9 bases.